Listed here are 32 T cell receptor beta chains from one sample, sequenced in a study of OX40 agonist ivuxolimab in advanced cancers. The method was immunoSEQ multiplex PCR; TCRdb's version includes in-frame clones alone and lacks a portion of them. The table lists fewer than 85,000 clones, around nine tenths of them singletons. The material was CD4+ or CD8+ T cells sorted from blood, obtained in a trial of the OX40 agonist ivuxolimab. Source of these receptors: an adult with an advanced solid tumor such as melanoma, head and neck, liver or kidney cancer.

The rearrangement joins TRBV30 to TRBJ1-3; TRBD1 matches 8 bases. The CDR3 extends over 15 amino acids. Unmatched junction bases numbered 7, after V lost 2 bases and J lost 4 bases. Per the germline V gene, CDR1 is GTSNPN and CDR2 is SVGIG (reference sequence). CDR3 amino acids: CAWSIPRGLGNTIYF. CDR3 bases: TGTGCCTGGAGTATTCCCAGGGGGCTAGGAAACACCATATATTTT.

The genes are TRBV7-6 and TRBJ1-1; D is uncertain. The V end was cut by 3 bases, the J end by 1 base, with 18 bases between. This CDR3 is 17 amino acids long. Germline values: CDR1 SGHVS, CDR2 FNYEAQ. The chain's CDR3 is CASSFVAVPPGNTEAFF. The CDR3 region has the DNA TGTGCCAGCAGCTTCGTGGCCGTACCTCCCGGGAACACTGAAGCTTTCTTT.

V and J are TRBV5-1 and TRBJ1-1; D remains unclear. V lost 4 bases, J lost 8 bases, and 15 bases lay in between. CDR1 and CDR2 (germline): SGHRS, YFSETQ. This CDR3 region has 13 residues. The CDR3 coding sequence is TGCGCCAGCAGCCTAGACACGCTCCCGGAAGCTTTCTTT. Residues: CASSLDTLPEAFF.

V and J are TRBV11-2 and TRBJ2-7, with a weak D call TRBD2 (7 bases). The CDR3 spans 14 residues. V was clipped by 0 bases and J by 6 bases, with 12 bases between them. CDR1 and CDR2 (germline): SGHAT, FQNNGV. The CDR3 loop reads CASSLDGGPGEQYF. CDR3 coding DNA: TGTGCCAGCAGCTTAGACGGGGGGCCCGGCGAGCAGTACTTC.

The chain is built from TRBV19 and TRBJ1-5; 9 nucleotides line up with TRBD1. The CDR3 has 16 residues. Germline lookup yields CDR1 LNHDA and CDR2 SQIVND (reference sequence). Germline trimming cut 6 bases from V and 9 bases from J; bases unmatched to any gene: 15. CDR3 sequence: CASSVQGAIRMGPQHF. The CDR3, as DNA: TGTGCCAGTAGCGTACAGGGGGCCATTCGCATGGGGCCCCAGCATTTT. The variable domain in full, with the rest retrieved from reference TRBV19 and TRBJ1-5, is DGGITQSPKYLFRKEGQNVTLSCEQNLNHDAMYWYRQDPGQGLRLIYYSQIVNDFQKGDIAEGYSVSREKKESFPLTVTSAQKNPTAFYLCASSVQGAIRMGPQHFGDGTRLSIL.

This chain links TRBV2 with TRBJ1-4; possibly TRBD1 for D (5 bases). Germline CDR1 is SNHLY and CDR2 is FYNNEI. The V end lost 7 bases, the J end lost 3 bases, and 15 bases lay between the germline ends. This CDR3 has 15 residues. The CDR3 bases are TGTGCCAGCATCGGGACCCGTATGGCTAATGAAAAACTGTTTTTT. Its protein product is CASIGTRMANEKLFF.

This clone was found a few times. This chain joins TRBV4-3 and TRBJ2-1; 10 bases agree with TRBD2. There are 19 residues in the CDR3. Germline CDR1 LGHNA, CDR2 YSLEER. The V gene end was trimmed by 1 base and the J gene end by 3 bases; junction bases not matched to a gene: 12. CDR3 loop: CASSQGASGGRSYYNEQFF. For the CDR3, the DNA is TGCGCCAGCAGCCAAGGAGCTAGCGGGGGACGGTCCTACTACAATGAGCAGTTCTTC.

The chain has TRBV19 and TRBJ2-5, with 8 nucleotides matching TRBD2. Germline CDR1 LNHDA, CDR2 SQIVND (reference sequence). The trim removed 5 bases at V and 5 bases at J, leaving 10 bases unmatched. This CDR3 region has 15 residues. Here the CDR3 DNA reads TGTGCCAGTAGTGTCGCGGGAGGTTTTCGGGAGACCCAGTACTTC. Translating gives CASSVAGGFRETQYF.

This chain connects TRBV6-5 to TRBJ2-7, with D tentatively TRBD1 (6 bases). The germline CDR1 and CDR2 sequences are MNHEY and SVGAGI. Deletions cut 0 bases from V and 4 bases from J, with 13 bases between. The CDR3 is made up of 15 amino acids. CDR3: CASSYSLWDTYEQYF. The CDR3 nucleotides are TGTGCCAGCAGTTACTCTCTCTGGGACACATACGAGCAGTACTTC.

The rearrangement joins TRBV27 to TRBJ2-3, with 13 bases that match TRBD2. Looked up from germline, CDR1 is MNHEY and CDR2 is SMNVEV (reference sequence). V lost 6 bases, J lost 2 bases, and 5 bases stayed unmatched. This CDR3 has 16 amino acids. The CDR3 sequence is CASSALAGGPTDTQYF. CDR3 DNA: TGTGCCAGCAGCGCACTAGCGGGGGGGCCCACAGATACGCAGTATTTT.

The genes are TRBV29-1 and TRBJ1-1, with TRBD1 identical over 8 bases. The V and J ends lost 7 bases and 10 bases, in that order; junction bases with no gene match: 11. The CDR3 is made up of 12 amino acids. Germline CDR1 SQVTM, CDR2 ANQGSEA. In DNA form, the CDR3 reads TGCAGCGAGCTAAAGGACAGGGATGGAGCTTTCTTT. Its protein is CSELKDRDGAFF.

The chain combines TRBV19 with TRBJ1-1; 9 bases are shared with TRBD1. This CDR3 is built from 16 residues. Germline CDR1 is LNHDA and CDR2 is SQIVND (reference sequence). V dropped 6 bases and J dropped 4; count of bases not matched to a gene: 12. CDR3 region: CASRVPGTGLGTEAFF. Written as DNA, the CDR3 is TGTGCCAGTAGAGTACCCGGGACAGGGCTGGGCACTGAAGCTTTCTTT.

The V call is TRBV19, the J call TRBJ1-2; D perhaps matches TRBD1 (6 bases). Looked up from germline, CDR1 is LNHDA and CDR2 is SQIVND (reference sequence). V lost 5 bases, J lost 0 bases, and 10 bases lay in between. The CDR3 has 14 residues. The CDR3 sequence: CASSLQGTNYGYTF. DNA for the CDR3: TGTGCCAGTAGTTTACAGGGCACTAACTATGGCTACACCTTC.

The rearrangement joins TRBV4-1 to TRBJ1-2, with a possible D match to TRBD1 (5 bases). This CDR3 comprises 16 residues. With 1 base removed from V and 3 bases from J, the gap between germline ends came to 15 bases. The germline gives CDR1 MGHRA, CDR2 YSYEKL. In DNA, the CDR3 is TGCGCCAGCAGCCAAGGGCGGGGGGGTGGAGACTATGGCTACACCTTC. Protein product: CASSQGRGGGDYGYTF.

V usage is TRBV7-2 and J usage is TRBJ1-1; D may be TRBD1 (6 bases). Looked up from germline, CDR1 is SGHTA and CDR2 is FQGNSA. The CDR3 length is 16 residues. V lost 4 bases to trimming and J lost 1 base, with 16 bases between them. The CDR3 is CASSSIPGGSNTEAFF. The DNA for the CDR3 is TGTGCCAGCAGCTCAATTCCGGGGGGCTCGAACACTGAAGCTTTCTTT.

The gene calls are TRBV5-1 and TRBJ1-1; possibly TRBD1 for D (5 bases). Germline CDR1 is SGHRS and CDR2 is YFSETQ. V shed 4 bases and J shed 0 bases, with 19 bases lying between them. The CDR3 is 17 residues long. CDR3 sequence reads: CASSDRAGGAMNTEAFF. CDR3 nucleotide sequence: TGCGCCAGCAGCGACAGAGCAGGAGGGGCTATGAACACTGAAGCTTTCTTT. Filled out from reference TRBV5-1 and TRBJ1-1, the complete variable domain reads KAGVTQTPRYLIKTRGQQVTLSCSPISGHRSVSWYQQTPGQGLQFLFEYFSETQRNKGNFPGRFSGRQFSNSRSEMNVSTLELGDSALYLCASSDRAGGAMNTEAFFGQGTRLTVV.

The V call is TRBV6-1, the J call TRBJ2-7; D remains unclear. V was pared by 1 base and J by 3 bases, with 7 bases between. This CDR3 is built from 13 residues. The germline V gene has CDR1 MNHNS and CDR2 SASEGT. CDR3 amino acids: CASSEDWDYEQYF. The CDR3 nucleotides are TGTGCCAGCAGTGAAGACTGGGACTACGAGCAGTACTTC.

This chain connects TRBV9 to TRBJ1-1; D is ambiguous. This CDR3 is 15 amino acids long. Deletions cut 4 bases from V and 0 bases from J, with 13 bases between. Germline loops: CDR1 SGDLS, CDR2 YYNGEE. The CDR3: CASSTPGTLNTEAFF. CDR3 DNA: TGTGCCAGCAGCACCCCGGGTACTCTGAACACTGAAGCTTTCTTT. Looking up the rest from reference TRBV9 and TRBJ1-1 gives the full variable domain: DSGVTQTPKHLITATGQRVTLRCSPRSGDLSVYWYQQSLDQGLQFLIQYYNGEERAKGNILERFSAQQFPDLHSELNLSSLELGDSALYFCASSTPGTLNTEAFFGQGTRLTVV.

V and J are TRBV27 and TRBJ1-2; no clear D gene. The germline V and J ends were trimmed by 2 bases and 8 bases, with 15 bases remaining between them. Per the germline V gene, CDR1 is MNHEY and CDR2 is SMNVEV (reference sequence). The CDR3 has 14 residues. The CDR3 here is CASSLNGVSGGYTF. The CDR3 DNA follows: TGTGCCAGCAGTTTAAATGGGGTTAGTGGCGGCTACACCTTC.

The CDR3 coding sequence is TGTGCCAGCAGGAACGGGGGAGCGGGCACAGATACGCAGTATTTT. It is translated as CASRNGGAGTDTQYF. J is TRBJ2-3 and V is TRBV6-1, with TRBD2 as a possible D gene (6 bases). Germline V CDR1 and CDR2: MNHNS, SASEGT. There are 15 residues in the CDR3. V lost 6 bases and J 1 base, leaving 14 bases between the germline ends.

The chain joins TRBV9 to TRBJ2-5; 9 bases align to TRBD2. CDR1 and CDR2 from the germline V gene are SGDLS and YYNGEE. V was pared by 2 bases and J by 2 bases, with 4 bases of the junction left unmatched. This CDR3 spans 15 amino acids. CDR3 in DNA: TGTGCCAGCAGCGTCCGACTAGCGGCACAAGAGACCCAGTACTTC. Protein sequence: CASSVRLAAQETQYF.

A few counts support this clone. The chain employs TRBV14 and TRBJ1-2, with 8 bases aligning to TRBD1. CDR3 length equals 16 residues. V lost 0 bases and J lost 8; bases outside the gene matches: 11. Germline assignment: CDR1 SGHDN and CDR2 FVKESK. CDR3 bases: TGTGCCAGCAGCCAAGATGTGACAGGGGATGCGAAGGGCTACACCTTC. Its translation: CASSQDVTGDAKGYTF.

The chain couples TRBV25-1 to TRBJ2-7; D is uncertain. Trimming removed 5 bases from V and 3 bases from J, with 5 bases in between. The CDR3 runs 11 residues. Germline CDR1 reads MGHDK; CDR2 reads SYGVNS. CDR3 sequence reads: CASSPHYEQYF. CDR3 coding DNA: TGTGCCAGCAGTCCCCACTACGAGCAGTACTTC.

This chain connects TRBV6-6 to TRBJ2-3, with 9 bases identical to TRBD2. Germline V gene sequence: CDR1 MNHNY, CDR2 SVGAGI (reference sequence). The CDR3 consists of 15 residues. The V gene end was trimmed by 2 bases and the J gene end by 8 bases; junction bases not matched to a gene: 8. The CDR3 bases are TGTGCCAGCAGTTACGGGACTAGCCAGGGAGGTACGCAGTATTTT. Residues: CASSYGTSQGGTQYF.

This clone was picked up a small number of times. The rearrangement uses TRBV11-1 and TRBJ1-2, with D possibly being TRBD1 (5 bases). V dropped 5 bases and J dropped 0 bases, with 16 bases sitting between them. The CDR3 covers 16 residues. The germline CDR1 and CDR2 sequences are SGHAT and FQDESV (reference sequence). CDR3 sequence reads: CASSTLDRQPNYGYTF. CDR3 DNA: TGTGCCAGCAGCACCCTTGACAGACAACCTAACTATGGCTACACCTTC.

The chain uses TRBV29-1 and TRBJ2-1; tentatively, D is TRBD1 (5 bases). CDR1 and CDR2 from the germline V gene are SQVTM and ANQGSEA. The V and J ends lost 7 bases and 4 bases respectively, with 11 bases between them. CDR3 length: 12 residues. The chain's CDR3 is CSGGRSYNEQFF. DNA for the CDR3: TGCAGCGGGGGCCGGAGTTACAATGAGCAGTTCTTC.

This clone was counted once. The gene calls are TRBV6-5 and TRBJ1-3; 8 bases map to TRBD1. The CDR3 is 15 amino acids. Germline CDR1 is MNHEY and CDR2 is SVGAGI. V shed 6 bases, J shed 4 bases, and the junction held 8 bases outside the gene matches. DNA of the CDR3: TGTGCCAGCAGCCGGACAGGGCAGGGAGGAAACACCATATATTTT. Translating gives CASSRTGQGGNTIYF.

V is TRBV14 and J is TRBJ1-6; 7 bases agree with TRBD1. The CDR3 extends over 16 amino acids. Germline V lookup: CDR1 SGHDN, CDR2 FVKESK. V lost 1 base, J lost 6 bases, and 6 bases stayed unmatched. CDR3 sequence: CASSQVTGTANSPLHF. The CDR3 nucleotides read TGTGCCAGCAGCCAAGTGACCGGGACAGCTAATTCACCCCTCCACTTT. Supplemented by reference TRBV14 and TRBJ1-6, the full variable domain reads EAGVTQFPSHSVIEKGQTVTLRCDPISGHDNLYWYRRVMGKEIKFLLHFVKESKQDESGMPNNRFLAERTGGTYSTLKVQPAELEDSGVYFCASSQVTGTANSPLHFGNGTRLTVT.

This clone was recorded once. J is TRBJ2-1 and V is TRBV6-6; 8 bases align to TRBD2. Germline loops: CDR1 MNHNY, CDR2 SVGAGI (reference sequence). This CDR3 has 13 amino acids. The J segment lost 6 bases and the V segment lost 4 bases, leaving 2 bases of the junction unmatched. In DNA, the CDR3 is TGTGCCAGCAGTTCCGGGGGGGCCAATGAGCAGTTCTTC. As protein: CASSSGGANEQFF.

The chain combines TRBV6-5 with TRBJ2-2, with TRBD2 matching over 10 bases. Germline CDR1 and CDR2: MNHEY and SVGAGI. V lost 2 bases and J lost 5; bases outside the gene matches: 2. The CDR3 is 15 amino acids. CDR3 amino acids: CASSYQLAGTGELFF. Written as DNA, the CDR3 is TGTGCCAGCAGTTACCAACTAGCGGGGACCGGGGAGCTGTTTTTT.

This chain links TRBV5-1 with TRBJ2-3; D unclear. Germline V gene lookup returns CDR1 SGHRS and CDR2 YFSETQ. V lost 0 bases to trimming and J lost 0 bases, with 8 bases between them. CDR3 length equals 15 residues. The CDR3 region has the DNA TGCGCCAGCAGCTTGGACCAGCCTAGCACAGATACGCAGTATTTT. This encodes CASSLDQPSTDTQYF.

This clone occurred a few times. The chain carries TRBV9 and TRBJ1-2; 7 bases are shared with TRBD1. Germline lookup yields CDR1 SGDLS and CDR2 YYNGEE. The CDR3 runs 16 residues. Losses at the gene ends were 3 bases for V and 4 bases for J; bases not matched to a gene: 12. Here the CDR3 DNA reads TGTGCCAGCAGCGAAAGGGACAGAACGGAGGGCTATGGCTACACCTTC. This encodes CASSERDRTEGYGYTF.